Listed below are T cell receptor beta chains from one sample, sequenced in a study of cytomegalovirus exposure and HLA in healthy donors. The assay was immunoSEQ multiplex PCR, and TCRdb's table has in-frame clones only and misses some. This repertoire shows fewer than 150,000 clones, roughly 85% found once; its top ten account for 6.5% to 8%. Sequenced input: PBMCs. The receptors here all came from a man aged 40-49 years in good health and CMV-seropositive. The CDR3 runs from the conserved cysteine through the conserved F or W. The order of the fields is D gene, clone size, J gene, V gene, CDR3 DNA, CDR3 protein. A D gene is named only where the DNA matches it firmly. Size is omitted from some rows. Given values are once, few, many or a class for expanded clones.

>-|once|TRBJ1-2|TRBV28
TGTGCCAGCAGAGAAAGACAGACCTATGGCTACACCTTC
CASRERQTYGYTF
>-|-|TRBJ1-2|TRBV12-5
TGTGCTAGTGGGGGATCAGGGGCAAACTATGGCTACACCTTC
CASGGSGANYGYTF
>TRBD2|once|TRBJ2-7|TRBV30
TGTGCCCTGACGATGGGACTAGTACCCGAGCAGTACTTC
CALTMGLVPEQYF
>TRBD2|-|TRBJ2-2|TRBV19
TGTGCCAGTAGTATGAGCCTAGCGGTGAACACCGGGGAGCTGTTTTTT
CASSMSLAVNTGELFF
>TRBD2|-|TRBJ2-5|TRBV9
TGTGCCAGCAGCGTAGGATCTAGCGGGAGCAAGACCCAGTACTTC
CASSVGSSGSKTQYF
>TRBD1|-|TRBJ1-4|TRBV19
TGTGCCAGTAGTATGGTAGGGACAGGGAGTGAAAAACTGTTTTTT
CASSMVGTGSEKLFF
>TRBD1|-|TRBJ2-5|TRBV2
TGTGCCAGCAGTGAACAGGGGGAGGAGACCCAGTACTTC
CASSEQGEETQYF
>-|-|TRBJ2-5|TRBV9
TGTGCCAGCAGCGTCTCAGGGGTAGGGGAGACCCAGTACTTC
CASSVSGVGETQYF
>-|-|TRBJ2-1|TRBV6-1
TGTGCCAGCAGCTACCGACGGGGAGGCAATGAGCAGTTCTTC
CASSYRRGGNEQFF
>-|-|TRBJ1-3|TRBV7-9
TGTGCCAGCAGCTTAAACAGTTGGAACACCATATATTTT
CASSLNSWNTIYF
>TRBD2|-|TRBJ2-1|TRBV5-1
TGCGCCAGCAGTTCGTCCGGGACTAGCGCCGGATCCGAGCAGTTCTTC
CASSSSGTSAGSEQFF
>-|-|TRBJ1-1|TRBV4-2
TGTGCCAGCAGTCAAGTTAGGGGAGGGAGGACTGAAGCTTTCTTT
CASSQVRGGRTEAFF
>-|few|TRBJ2-7|TRBV7-9
TGTGCCAGCATTTATGCAGGGGCTGCGAACGAGCAGTACTTC
CASIYAGAANEQYF
>-|once|TRBJ1-1|TRBV29-1
TGCGGGGCGGGACCTCAGAACACTGAAGCTTTCTTT
CGAGPQNTEAFF
>-|-|TRBJ1-1|TRBV5-1
TGCGCCAGCAGCTTGGCAGGGTTGGGCACTGAAGCTTTCTTT
CASSLAGLGTEAFF
>-|-|TRBJ1-1|TRBV30
TGTGCCTGGAGTCCGGACAGTCCCACTGAAGCTTTCTTT
CAWSPDSPTEAFF
>TRBD1|-|TRBJ2-7|TRBV4-1
TGCGCCAGCAGCCAACCGGGACAGGGTCGCGAGCAGTACTTC
CASSQPGQGREQYF
>TRBD2|-|TRBJ2-7|TRBV4-2
TGTGCCAGCAGCCACCAAACTCCGGGACTAGCGCCCTACGAGCAGTACTTC
CASSHQTPGLAPYEQYF
>-|-|TRBJ2-7|TRBV4-2
TGTGTCAGCAGCCAAGATTTAGGGGTGGATCAGCAGTACTTC
CVSSQDLGVDQQYF
>-|-|TRBJ1-4|TRBV19
TGTGCCAGTACCGAGGGAGCAACTAATGAAAAACTGTTTTTT
CASTEGATNEKLFF
>-|-|TRBJ2-2|TRBV7-8
TGTGCCAGCAGCAAACTAGTTTACACCGGGGAGCTGTTTTTT
CASSKLVYTGELFF
>-|-|TRBJ2-3|TRBV19
TGTGCCAGTAGTGGAGCGGGTTGGGCCACAGATACGCAGTATTTT
CASSGAGWATDTQYF
>-|-|TRBJ1-6|TRBV5-1
TGCGCCAGCGGTTGGAACAGGGCCTATAATTCACCCCTCCACTTT
CASGWNRAYNSPLHF
>-|once|TRBJ2-7|TRBV2
TGTGCCATTAGGCCAGGGCGCTCCTACGAGCAGTACTTC
CAIRPGRSYEQYF
>-|-|TRBJ2-1|TRBV4-1
TGCGCCAGCAGCCAACCCAAGTCAGGAAGTGAGCAGTTCTTC
CASSQPKSGSEQFF
>-|once|TRBJ2-7|TRBV7-9
TGTGCCAGCAGCTTTGGGGGGACCTACGAGCAGTACTTC
CASSFGGTYEQYF
>-|-|TRBJ2-7|TRBV2
TGTGCCAGCAGTACGGGACTTTACTACGAGCAGTACTTC
CASSTGLYYEQYF
>TRBD2|few|TRBJ2-1|TRBV4-1
TGCGCCAGCAGCCCACCAAGCGGGAGCCCCTACAATGAGCAGTTCTTC
CASSPPSGSPYNEQFF
>-|-|TRBJ1-1|TRBV10-3
TGTGCCATCAGTGAGTCGAGGAGGGACACTGAAGCTTTCTTT
CAISESRRDTEAFF
>TRBD2|-|TRBJ2-7|TRBV28
TGTGCCAGCAGTTTGCCCGGGAGGGGTGGCGTCTACGAGCAGTACTTC
CASSLPGRGGVYEQYF
>TRBD2|-|TRBJ2-3|TRBV5-5
TGTGCCAGCACCCGGACTAGCGGGAGCGCCGATACGCAGTATTTT
CASTRTSGSADTQYF
>-|few|TRBJ2-2|TRBV6-4
TGTGCCAGCAGCCGGGACACCGGGGAGCTGTTTTTT
CASSRDTGELFF
>TRBD2|-|TRBJ2-1|TRBV7-2
TGTGCCAGCAGCTTAACTAGCGTCTCCTACAATGAGCAGTTCTTC
CASSLTSVSYNEQFF
>TRBD1|once|TRBJ2-7|TRBV29-1
TGCAGCGTTGAAGATAAGGGACAGGGAACTTACGAGCAGTACTTC
CSVEDKGQGTYEQYF
>TRBD1|-|TRBJ2-3|TRBV11-2
TGTGCCAGCAGCGTAACCGGGACAGGGGTATCAGATACGCAGTATTTT
CASSVTGTGVSDTQYF
>TRBD1|-|TRBJ1-4|TRBV7-2
TGTGCCAGCAGCTGGGGACAGGGAGATAATGAAAAACTGTTTTTT
CASSWGQGDNEKLFF
>-|-|TRBJ2-7|TRBV28
TGTGCCAGCAGTTTAGTTCAGGGAACCTACGAGCAGTACTTC
CASSLVQGTYEQYF
>-|once|TRBJ1-1|TRBV9
TGTGCCAGCAGCTCCCAATCCAGGACTGAAGCTTTCTTT
CASSSQSRTEAFF
>-|-|TRBJ1-1|TRBV6-5
TGTGCCAGCAGTTACTCGGGGACACGTGAAGCTTTCTTT
CASSYSGTREAFF
>-|-|TRBJ1-4|TRBV9
TGTGCCAGCAGCCCAGCAGGACAACGACGGGAAAAACTGTTTTTT
CASSPAGQRREKLFF
>-|-|TRBJ2-1|TRBV19
TGTGCCAGCCGTGACAGGTCGGTCCACAATGAGCAGTTCTTC
CASRDRSVHNEQFF
>TRBD1|-|TRBJ2-3|TRBV9
TGTGCCAGCAGCGCGACAGGGGGCCGCTTGGATACGCAGTATTTT
CASSATGGRLDTQYF
>-|-|TRBJ2-7|TRBV5-4
TGTGCCAGCAGCTTGCCGGGCGCTAGCTTCCACGAGCAGTACTTC
CASSLPGASFHEQYF
>-|-|TRBJ2-7|TRBV30
TGTGCCTGGAACTCGGGACATTGGCTCGAGCAGTACTTC
CAWNSGHWLEQYF
>-|-|TRBJ2-2|TRBV11-2
TGTGCCAGCAGCTTAGCATTACCCGGTTCCGGCGGGGAGCTGTTTTTT
CASSLALPGSGGELFF
>-|few|TRBJ1-5|TRBV7-8
TGTGCCAGCAGGCAAAGGGGCGGAAGGGGCAATCAGCCCCAGCATTTT
CASRQRGGRGNQPQHF
>-|-|TRBJ2-3|TRBV6-1
TGTGCCAGCAGTGAACCTGGACGGACTGGTGATACGCAGTATTTT
CASSEPGRTGDTQYF
>TRBD1|few|TRBJ1-6|TRBV9
TGTGCCAGCAGCGTAGGACAGGGGGACTCACCCCTCCACTTT
CASSVGQGDSPLHF
>TRBD2|-|TRBJ2-5|TRBV29-1
TGCAGCGAGAAGACTAGCGGGATATCGGAGACCCAGTACTTC
CSEKTSGISETQYF
>-|-|TRBJ1-6|TRBV5-1
TGCGCCAGCAGCCAAGGCCAGGGGTGGGATTCACCCCTCCACTTT
CASSQGQGWDSPLHF
>-|-|TRBJ1-1|TRBV5-4
TGTGCCAGCAGCTCCCCCGGGGACACTGAAGCTTTCTTT
CASSSPGDTEAFF
>-|-|TRBJ1-4|TRBV7-2
TGTGCCAGCAGCGTCAGGGGTAGGGGGACTGAAAAACTGTTTTTT
CASSVRGRGTEKLFF
>-|-|TRBJ1-1|TRBV10-1
TGCGCCAGCAGTATCAGGGCCGTAGGATGTGAAGCTTTCTTT
CASSIRAVGCEAFF